These 17 T cell receptor beta chains share one sample of origin, sequenced in a study of early T cells in non-severe SARS-CoV-2 infection. TCRdb re-derived calls from the 5' RACE reads in MiXCR, one entry per CDR3 protein. Of more than 50,000 distinct CDR3 sequences listed, about 15% are singletons. Sequencing was performed on whole blood, taken at baseline. These receptors all stem from an adult who was a healthcare worker with PCR-confirmed SARS-CoV-2 infection or an uninfected control (not recorded which).

This clonotype was recorded a few times. The chain carries TRBV18 and TRBJ2-1; 8 bases line up with TRBD2. Germline CDR1 is KGHSH and CDR2 is LQKENI. Trimming at V came to 3 bases and at J to 3 bases, leaving 10 bases not matched to a gene. The CDR3 sequence is 17 residues long. In DNA, the CDR3 is TGTGCCAGCTCACCTCGCAGCCGAGCGGGAGTCTACAATGAGCAGTTCTTC. Its protein product is CASSPRSRAGVYNEQFF. Variable domain in full (rest from reference TRBV18 and TRBJ2-1): NAGVMQNPRHLVRRRGQEARLRCSPMKGHSHVYWYRQLPEEGLKFMVYLQKENIIDESGMPKERFSAEFPKEGPSILRIQQVVRGDSAAYFCASSPRSRAGVYNEQFFGPGTRLTVL.

The V and J genes are TRBV5-1 and TRBJ2-3; TRBD2 aligns across 10 bases. The CDR3 runs to 15 residues. CDR1 is SGHRS and CDR2 is YFSETQ in the germline V gene. V gave up 4 bases and J gave up 10 bases; unmatched junction bases: 12. This chain's CDR3 is CASSLEVASGSPQYF. CDR3 in DNA: TGCGCCAGCAGCCTGGAAGTGGCTAGCGGGAGTCCGCAGTATTTT.

This clonotype appeared many times. CDR3 residues: CLISMGGRNEQFF. CDR3 DNA: TGCCTTATTTCAATGGGGGGCCGCAATGAGCAGTTCTTC. The J gene is TRBJ2-1, the V gene TRBV29-1; D is tentatively TRBD1 or TRBD2 (6 bases each). Germline CDR1 is SQVTM and CDR2 is ANQGSEA. The length of the CDR3 is 13 residues.

This clonotype was counted at least ten times. V is TRBV27 and J is TRBJ1-2; D may be TRBD1 (6 bases). The germline V and J ends were trimmed by 6 bases and 8 bases, with 19 bases remaining between them. The CDR3 length is 14 residues. Germline assignment: CDR1 MNHEY and CDR2 SMNVEV (reference sequence). The CDR3 DNA is TGTGCCAGCAGCTCAATACAGGGCATGGAAGGCTACACCTTC. It translates to CASSSIQGMEGYTF.

The V and J genes are TRBV29-1 and TRBJ2-7; D might be TRBD1 (7 bases). The CDR3 spans 14 residues. V was trimmed by 4 bases and J by 6 bases, leaving 19 bases between them. Germline assignment: CDR1 SQVTM and CDR2 ANQGSEA. As DNA, the CDR3 is TGCAGCGTTGGACGGGCAGGGGGGTCCAGCGAGCAGTACTTC. This sequence encodes CSVGRAGGSSEQYF.

This clonotype has at least ten counts. V usage is TRBV7-3 and J usage is TRBJ2-2; D uncertain. This CDR3 comprises 15 residues. The germline V gene has CDR1 SGHTA and CDR2 FQGTGA. Trimming took off 0 bases at V and 2 bases at J, with 7 bases between the two ends. Here the CDR3 DNA reads TGTGCCAGCAGCTTAACGTCTACAAACACCGGGGAGCTGTTTTTT. It translates to CASSLTSTNTGELFF.

The rearrangement links TRBV7-6 to TRBJ2-4, with TRBD2 identical over 7 bases. This CDR3 region has 17 residues. In germline, CDR1 is SGHVS, CDR2 FNYEAQ. With 5 bases clipped from V and 0 bases from J, the junction kept 10 bases outside the gene matches. The CDR3 is CASSPGRGEEAKNIQYF. Written as DNA, the CDR3 is TGTGCCAGCAGCCCAGGGAGGGGCGAGGAAGCCAAAAACATTCAGTACTTC.

This clonotype came up many times. The rearrangement links TRBV10-2 to TRBJ2-3; perhaps TRBD1 as D (5 bases). Germline CDR1 reads WSHSY; CDR2 reads SAAADI. Trimming stripped 8 bases from V and 1 base from J, with 7 bases between. This CDR3 comprises 12 residues. CDR3: CASGRGTDTQYF. CDR3 bases: TGCGCCAGCGGCAGGGGCACAGATACGCAGTATTTT.

This clonotype was seen ten or more times. The chain has TRBV7-9 and TRBJ1-4; TRBD1 matches at 7 bases. The CDR3 contains 14 residues. V lost 2 bases to trimming and J lost 8 bases; unmatched junction nucleotides: 5. Germline CDR1 SEHNR, CDR2 FQNEAQ (reference sequence). The CDR3 DNA reads as TGTGCCAGCAGCTTACAGGGGGAATGGGAAAAACTGTTTTTT. Its protein product is CASSLQGEWEKLFF.

In its sample, this clonotype was seen many times. This rearrangement joins TRBV20-1 to TRBJ2-2; a weak D match, TRBD1 (5 bases). The germline V gene has CDR1 DFQATT and CDR2 SNEGSKA (reference sequence). The CDR3 spans 14 residues. V lost 0 bases to trimming and J lost 5 bases, with 10 bases between them. CDR3 sequence reads: CSARESAGTGELFF. For the CDR3, the DNA is TGCAGTGCTAGAGAATCGGCAGGGACCGGGGAGCTGTTTTTT.

This clonotype occurred many times. The rearrangement joins TRBV24-1 to TRBJ1-1; D not certain. Per germline, CDR1 KGHDR and CDR2 SFDVKD. CDR3 length: 13 amino acids. V lost 3 bases and J lost 3, with 7 bases in between. The DNA of the CDR3 is TGTGCCACCAGTGATGGGAGACACACTGAAGCTTTCTTT. It specifies CATSDGRHTEAFF.

The chain is built from TRBV5-1 and TRBJ2-7; TRBD2 matches 14 bases. Germline values: CDR1 SGHRS, CDR2 YFSETQ. Germline trimming cut 5 bases from V and 2 bases from J; bases unmatched to any gene: 12. CDR3 length: 18 amino acids. The CDR3 spells CASRHGTSGSRTTYEQYF. DNA for the CDR3: TGCGCCAGCAGGCATGGGACTAGCGGGAGTCGAACCACCTACGAGCAGTACTTC.

The rearrangement joins TRBV11-2 to TRBJ1-4; 9 nucleotides align to TRBD1. V gave up 1 base and J gave up 8 bases; unmatched junction bases: 8. Germline lookup yields CDR1 SGHAT and CDR2 FQNNGV. The CDR3 is 16 amino acids. CDR3 sequence (DNA): TGTGCCAGCAGCTTAGGCGAACAGGGGGCTGAGGAAAAACTGTTTTTT. Translated, it gives CASSLGEQGAEEKLFF.

V and J are TRBV3-1 and TRBJ2-7; D uncertain. Between the trimmed V and J ends, which lost 5 bases and 13 bases, there was a span of 18 bases. The CDR3 runs 12 residues. The V gene's germline CDR1 is LGHDT and CDR2 YNNKEL (reference sequence). The CDR3 spells CASSVPGQHPYF. CDR3 coding DNA: TGTGCCAGCAGCGTACCGGGCCAGCATCCTTACTTC.

There are many counts of this clonotype. The chain links TRBV7-8 to TRBJ1-4; tentatively, D is TRBD1 (6 bases). The CDR3 has 14 residues. V was trimmed by 7 bases and J by 6 bases, leaving 15 bases between them. The V gene's germline CDR1 is SGHVS and CDR2 FQNEAQ. The CDR3, as DNA: TGTGCCAGCACCTGGGGGGGCGTACATGAAAAACTGTTTTTT. The encoded protein is CASTWGGVHEKLFF.

This clonotype was observed many times. The gene calls are TRBV27 and TRBJ2-1, with D possibly matching TRBD2 (6 bases). Germline V gene lookup returns CDR1 MNHEY and CDR2 SMNVEV (reference sequence). V was pared by 6 bases and J by 2 bases, with 11 bases between. The CDR3 extends over 14 amino acids. The CDR3 region is CASRGAGAYNEQFF. In DNA form, the CDR3 reads TGTGCCAGCAGAGGAGCGGGCGCCTACAATGAGCAGTTCTTC.

The table lists this clonotype with a few counts. This chain links TRBV27 with TRBJ1-5; D is ambiguous. The ends were cut back, 4 bases at V and 5 bases at J, with 15 bases in the middle. The V gene's germline CDR1 is MNHEY and CDR2 SMNVEV (reference sequence). The CDR3 covers 15 residues. CDR3 in amino acids: CASSSLGGNHQPQHF. CDR3 nucleotide sequence: TGTGCCAGCAGTTCTCTGGGAGGAAACCATCAGCCCCAGCATTTT.